Presented here are 24 T cell receptor beta chains from one specimen sequenced in a study of shared clonotypes between healthy human individuals. The protocol was immunoSEQ multiplex PCR, while the TCRdb copy is restricted to in-frame clones and leaves out a portion. Here the sample spans roughly 2 million clones, 95% being singletons. The sample comprised naive CD4+ T cells sorted from blood. Subset of the sample: CD45RA+ positively selected. The receptors shown here come from a man aged 18 to 30 in good health.

The chain employs TRBV19 and TRBJ1-2; TRBD1 matches at 10 bases. This CDR3 spans 15 amino acids. CDR1 and CDR2 from the germline V gene are LNHDA and SQIVND (reference sequence). V shed 6 bases, J shed 3 bases, and the junction held 7 bases outside the gene matches. This CDR3 is CASSLSGQGYYGYTF. Written as DNA, the CDR3 is TGTGCCAGTAGCCTGTCGGGACAGGGGTACTATGGCTACACCTTC. The full variable domain, in which reference TRBV19 and TRBJ1-2 provide the parts outside the CDR3, is DGGITQSPKYLFRKEGQNVTLSCEQNLNHDAMYWYRQDPGQGLRLIYYSQIVNDFQKGDIAEGYSVSREKKESFPLTVTSAQKNPTAFYLCASSLSGQGYYGYTFGSGTRLTVV.

This clone was counted once. The chain employs TRBV5-4 and TRBJ1-2; D gene uncertain. Germline V gene lookup returns CDR1 SGHNT and CDR2 YYREEE (reference sequence). V gave up 7 bases and J gave up 10 bases, with 20 bases separating them. The CDR3 consists of 13 residues. DNA for the CDR3: TGTGCCAGCTCCCTGGCGGACGGCGGCTTCTACACCTTC. Protein sequence: CASSLADGGFYTF.

This chain connects TRBV29-1 to TRBJ1-2; 8 bases are shared with TRBD1. With V trimmed by 7 bases and J by 4 bases, 5 bases remained unmatched. CDR3 size: 12 residues. Germline values: CDR1 SQVTM, CDR2 ANQGSEA. Here the CDR3 reads CSGQGPTYGYTF. The CDR3 nucleotides are TGCAGCGGACAGGGGCCTACCTATGGCTACACCTTC.

This clone appeared once. The chain recombines TRBV6-6 with TRBJ1-6; D is possibly TRBD1 (6 bases). Trimming left V 5 bases short and J 9 bases short, with 17 bases between. This CDR3 contains 15 residues. The V gene's germline CDR1 is MNHNY and CDR2 SVGAGI (reference sequence). In nucleotides, the CDR3 is TGTGCCAGCAGTCCGCCTACAGGGTCTGGTTCACCCCTCCACTTT. This gives the protein CASSPPTGSGSPLHF.

CDR3 protein: CASSLRSGDLAEREQFF. The CDR3 bases are TGCGCCAGCAGCCTCCGTTCTGGGGACTTAGCGGAGCGTGAGCAGTTCTTC. V is TRBV4-1 and J is TRBJ2-1, with D possibly matching TRBD2 (6 bases). Germline assignment: CDR1 MGHRA and CDR2 YSYEKL. The CDR3 extends over 17 amino acids. Trimming pared 4 bases from V and 9 bases from J, leaving 25 bases between.

The genes are TRBV5-6 and TRBJ2-7; a possible D gene is TRBD1 (6 bases). This CDR3 has 14 amino acids. The germline gives CDR1 SGHDT, CDR2 YYEEEE. Trimming shortened V by 5 bases and J by 1 base, and 13 bases separated the two germline ends. The CDR3 loop is CASRTGTQSYEQYF. CDR3 in DNA: TGTGCCAGCAGAACCGGGACACAGTCCTACGAGCAGTACTTC. The variable domain in full, completed from reference TRBV5-6 and TRBJ2-7, reads DAGVTQSPTHLIKTRGQQVTLRCSPKSGHDTVSWYQQALGQGPQFIFQYYEEEERQRGNFPDRFSGHQFPNYSSELNVNALLLGDSALYLCASRTGTQSYEQYFGPGTRLTVT.

This clone was counted ten times or more. The chain links TRBV6-4 to TRBJ2-1; D unclear. The CDR3 is 15 residues long. Germline CDR1 is MRHNA and CDR2 is SNTAGT. The V end was cut by 6 bases, the J end by 3 bases, with 15 bases between. CDR3 sequence: CASRIRDEFYNEQFF. The CDR3, as DNA: TGTGCCAGCAGAATTAGGGATGAATTCTACAATGAGCAGTTCTTC.

Concerning this clone: Other nucleotide sequences from this sample produce the same CDR3. CDR3 sequence reads: CASSPDSNYGYTF. In DNA form, the CDR3 reads TGTGCCAGCAGCCCGGACTCGAACTATGGCTACACCTTC. This chain connects TRBV7-8 to TRBJ1-2; D unresolved. Trimming took 5 bases from V and 2 from J, leaving 9 bases between them. From germline, CDR1 is SGHVS and CDR2 FQNEAQ. The CDR3 is 13 amino acids.

This clone was seen just once. The gene calls are TRBV5-4 and TRBJ2-1; TRBD1 agrees at 10 bases. This CDR3 is built from 16 residues. Germline trimming cut 4 bases from V and 8 bases from J; bases unmatched to any gene: 12. Germline CDR1 SGHNT, CDR2 YYREEE (reference sequence). Here the CDR3 reads CASSPRGDRGWYEQFF. The CDR3 nucleotides read TGTGCCAGCAGCCCCCGGGGGGACAGGGGTTGGTATGAGCAGTTCTTC.

V is TRBV30 and J is TRBJ2-7, with 9 bases matching TRBD2. Germline trimming cut 2 bases from V and 6 bases from J; bases unmatched to any gene: 11. This CDR3 spans 15 amino acids. Germline values: CDR1 GTSNPN, CDR2 SVGIG (reference sequence). In nucleotides, the CDR3 is TGTGCCTGGAGTCCAATCCTAGCGGGAAGAATCGAGCAGTACTTC. It specifies CAWSPILAGRIEQYF. The full variable domain, with the rest looked up from reference TRBV30 and TRBJ2-7, is SQTIHQWPATLVQPVGSPLSLECTVEGTSNPNLYWYRQAAGRGLQLLFYSVGIGQISSEVPQNLSASRPQDRQFILSSKKLLLSDSGFYLCAWSPILAGRIEQYFGPGTRLTVT.

J is TRBJ2-2 and V is TRBV10-3; the D call may be TRBD1 or TRBD2 (5 bases each). Germline CDR1 ENHRY, CDR2 SYGVKD. Trimming shortened V by 4 bases and J by 5 bases, and 14 bases separated the two germline ends. CDR3 size: 15 residues. CDR3 sequence reads: CAISGGTVGTGELFF. CDR3 sequence (DNA): TGTGCCATCAGTGGAGGGACGGTAGGGACCGGGGAGCTGTTTTTT.

V gene TRBV2 combines with J gene TRBJ1-6; unclear D gene. The CDR3 spans 13 residues. CDR1 and CDR2 from the germline V gene are SNHLY and FYNNEI. Trimming left V 11 bases short and J 3 bases short, with 11 bases between. The CDR3 nucleotides read TGTGCCGCGCGGCTAGGCTATAATTCACCCCTCCACTTT. Translating it yields CAARLGYNSPLHF.

The chain carries TRBV29-1 and TRBJ1-2, with D maybe TRBD1 (6 bases). Per germline, CDR1 SQVTM and CDR2 ANQGSEA. CDR3 size: 12 residues. The V and J ends lost 6 bases and 10 bases respectively, with 18 bases between them. The CDR3 is CSVQGQPPHYTF. The CDR3 nucleotides are TGCAGCGTCCAAGGACAGCCTCCGCACTACACCTTC.

In the case of this clone: Other DNA sequences in this sample translate to the same CDR3. This sequence joins TRBV7-9 and TRBJ1-5; no clear D. Between the trimmed V and J ends, which lost 0 bases and 0 bases, there was a span of 3 bases. CDR3 length equals 14 residues. Germline assignment: CDR1 SEHNR and CDR2 FQNEAQ (reference sequence). The CDR3 reads CASSLANSNQPQHF. The DNA of the CDR3 is TGTGCCAGCAGCTTAGCGAATAGCAATCAGCCCCAGCATTTT.

This sequence joins TRBV13 and TRBJ2-5; D gene ambiguous. The CDR3 runs 11 residues. CDR1 is PRHDT and CDR2 is FYEKMQ in the germline V gene (reference sequence). V was shortened by 8 bases and J by 7 bases, with 11 bases between the two germline ends. CDR3 amino acids: CASGFGGTQYF. CDR3 coding DNA: TGTGCCAGCGGTTTCGGTGGGACCCAGTACTTC. Based on the CDR3 plus reference TRBV13 and TRBJ2-5, the full variable domain is AAGVIQSPRHLIKEKRETATLKCYPIPRHDTVYWYQQGPGQDPQFLISFYEKMQSDKGSIPDRFSAQQFSDYHSELNMSSLELGDSALYFCASGFGGTQYFGPGTRLLVL.

The chain joins TRBV28 to TRBJ1-5; D not certain. Trimming removed 3 bases from V and 2 bases from J, with 11 bases in between. The CDR3 has 15 amino acids. Germline CDR1 MDHEN, CDR2 SYDVKM. CDR3 sequence (DNA): TGTGCCAGCAGTTTGAAGGGTAACGGCAATCAGCCCCAGCATTTT. Protein product: CASSLKGNGNQPQHF.

V gene TRBV6-6 combines with J gene TRBJ1-3, with 7 positions matching TRBD1. With V trimmed by 6 bases and J by 1 base, 6 bases remained unmatched. CDR3 length: 15 amino acids. The germline CDR1 and CDR2 sequences are MNHNY and SVGAGI (reference sequence). This CDR3 reads CASRPGGASGNTIYF. The DNA for the CDR3 is TGTGCCAGCAGGCCAGGGGGAGCGTCTGGAAACACCATATATTTT.

The rearrangement links TRBV6-1 to TRBJ2-7; D is unclear. Germline V lookup: CDR1 MNHNS, CDR2 SASEGT. The CDR3 contains 11 residues. Trimming shortened V by 11 bases and J by 0 bases, and 8 bases separated the two germline ends. The CDR3 DNA reads as TGTGCCGTAGGCGACTCCTACGAGCAGTACTTC. Protein product: CAVGDSYEQYF.

The chain recombines TRBV4-1 with TRBJ1-3; D is unclear. V lost 1 base to trimming and J lost 1 base, with 17 bases between them. This CDR3 spans 18 amino acids. The germline CDR1 and CDR2 sequences are MGHRA and YSYEKL. The CDR3: CASSQVVLRESSGNTIYF. CDR3 nucleotide sequence: TGCGCCAGCAGCCAAGTCGTTTTAAGGGAGTCGTCTGGAAACACCATATATTTT.

The chain couples TRBV2 to TRBJ2-5; 12 bases line up with TRBD2. V dropped 4 bases and J dropped 1; count of bases not matched to a gene: 1. CDR3 size: 15 residues. Germline assignment: CDR1 SNHLY and CDR2 FYNNEI. Here the CDR3 DNA reads TGTGCCAGCAGTGCGGGACTAGCGGGCCAAGAGACCCAGTACTTC. Encoded protein: CASSAGLAGQETQYF.

The CDR3 DNA sequence: TGCGCCAGCAGTGAGGGGACGGGCACAGATACGCAGTATTTT. Amino acids: CASSEGTGTDTQYF. The rearrangement uses TRBV5-1 and TRBJ2-3; D may correspond to TRBD1 or TRBD2 (5 bases each). The V end was cut by 5 bases, the J end by 1 base, with 11 bases between. Germline lookup yields CDR1 SGHRS and CDR2 YFSETQ. The length of the CDR3 is 14 residues.

This clone has a single count. Other DNA sequences of this sample code for an identical CDR3. The chain is built from TRBV6-6 and TRBJ2-7, with 8 bases aligning to TRBD1. Germline V gene lookup returns CDR1 MNHNY and CDR2 SVGAGI (reference sequence). V shed 8 bases and J 0 bases; nucleotides not matched to a gene: 9. The CDR3 runs to 15 residues. The CDR3 DNA reads TGTGCCAGCTCTTCGACAGGGGCTAACTCCTACGAGCAGTACTTC. Translated, it gives CASSSTGANSYEQYF.

CDR3 loop: CASSQGQGNQNIQYF. In DNA, the CDR3 is TGTGCCAGCTCACAGGGACAGGGCAACCAAAACATTCAGTACTTC. The V call is TRBV18, the J call TRBJ2-4, with 9 bases that match TRBD1. The CDR3 runs to 15 residues. The germline V gene encodes CDR1 KGHSH and CDR2 LQKENI. The trim removed 4 bases at V and 5 bases at J, leaving 6 bases unmatched.

This chain uses TRBV5-6 with TRBJ2-1; D possibly matches TRBD1 or TRBD2 (5 bases each). CDR3 size: 12 residues. Trimming pared 4 bases from V and 12 bases from J, leaving 14 bases between. Germline V gene data show CDR1 as SGHDT and CDR2 as YYEEEE. CDR3 bases: TGTGCCAGCAGCCCCGGGGCCTTAGGGCAGTTCTTC. Residues: CASSPGALGQFF. The whole variable domain, filled in from reference TRBV5-6 and TRBJ2-1, reads DAGVTQSPTHLIKTRGQQVTLRCSPKSGHDTVSWYQQALGQGPQFIFQYYEEEERQRGNFPDRFSGHQFPNYSSELNVNALLLGDSALYLCASSPGALGQFFGPGTRLTVL.